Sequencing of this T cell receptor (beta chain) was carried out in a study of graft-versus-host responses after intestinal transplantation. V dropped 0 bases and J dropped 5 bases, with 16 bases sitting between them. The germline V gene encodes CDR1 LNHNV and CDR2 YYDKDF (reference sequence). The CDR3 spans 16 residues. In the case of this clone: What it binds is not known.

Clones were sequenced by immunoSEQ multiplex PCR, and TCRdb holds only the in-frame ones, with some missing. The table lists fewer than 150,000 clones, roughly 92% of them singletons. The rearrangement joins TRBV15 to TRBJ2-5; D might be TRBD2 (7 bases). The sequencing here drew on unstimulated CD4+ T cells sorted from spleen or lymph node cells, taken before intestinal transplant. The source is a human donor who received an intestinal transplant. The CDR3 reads CATSRDWGGRGETQYF. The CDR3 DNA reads TGTGCCACCAGCAGAGATTGGGGGGGCCGAGGGGAGACCCAGTACTTC.